The clone carrying this TCR beta chain was recorded only once. A clone one base away is much larger, so this may be a read error. This specimen comes from a study of human T cells and chemical hapten exposure. Study-level information: Doses of diphenylcyclopropenone went to the patients' scalps weekly throughout the approximately 26-week study. Per-sample TCR yields varied mainly from small pooled library volume differences.

Described time point: patch test 1, 2 weeks after DPC sensitization. Documented treatment: therapeutic diphenylcyclopropenone sensitization with weekly scalp DPC. Each donor was an alopecia patient between 18 and 70 years of age who qualified for DPC. Germline lookup yields CDR1 MNHEY and CDR2 SVGAGI. This CDR3 is built from 16 residues. As handled by the study authors: A typical sample had roughly 96,000 TCRs, with roughly 23,224 to 690,600 overall. TCRdb reprocessed the RACE reads via MiXCR and lists one record per CDR3 protein. Here the V and J calls rest on TCRdb's processing, not on the authors' analysis. The sample consists of approximately 80,000 distinct CDR3 sequences, 7.5% to 9.5% of them appearing once.

Specimen: whole blood, collected in connection with sensitization to the hapten diphenylcyclopropenone (DPC). The sequence was obtained from a woman in her 30s with alopecia areata. Some clones in this sample may be carry-over from other donors' samples. The V call is TRBV6-5, the J call TRBJ2-5, with 9 bases that match TRBD1. CDR3 in DNA: TGTGCCTGCAGTTTACGTCCCGGGACAGGGATGAAGACCCAGTACTTC. This codes for CACSLRPGTGMKTQYF.